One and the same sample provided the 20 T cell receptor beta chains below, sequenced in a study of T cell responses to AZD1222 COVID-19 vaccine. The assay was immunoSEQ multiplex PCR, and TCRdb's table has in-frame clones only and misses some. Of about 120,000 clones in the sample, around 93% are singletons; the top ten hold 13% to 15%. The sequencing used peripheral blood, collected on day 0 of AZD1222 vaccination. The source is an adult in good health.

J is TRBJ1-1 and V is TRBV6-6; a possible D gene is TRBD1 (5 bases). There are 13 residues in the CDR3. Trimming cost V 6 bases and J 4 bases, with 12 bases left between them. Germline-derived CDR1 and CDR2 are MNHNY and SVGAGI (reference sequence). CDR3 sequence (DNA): TGTGCCAGCAGCCAGGACGACAGCACTGAAGCTTTCTTT. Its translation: CASSQDDSTEAFF.

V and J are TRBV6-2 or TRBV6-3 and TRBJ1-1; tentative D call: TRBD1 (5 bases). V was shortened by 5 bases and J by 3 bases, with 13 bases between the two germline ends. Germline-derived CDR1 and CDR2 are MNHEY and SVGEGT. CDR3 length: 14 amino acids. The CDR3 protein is CASSPGADYTEAFF. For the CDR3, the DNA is TGTGCCAGCAGTCCCGGGGCCGACTACACTGAAGCTTTCTTT.

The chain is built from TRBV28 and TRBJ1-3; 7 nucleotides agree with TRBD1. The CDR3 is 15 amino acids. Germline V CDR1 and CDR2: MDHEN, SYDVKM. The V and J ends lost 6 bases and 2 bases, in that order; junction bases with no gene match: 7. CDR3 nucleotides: TGTGCCAGCAGGGAACAGGGGTCCCCTGGAAACACCATATATTTT. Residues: CASREQGSPGNTIYF.

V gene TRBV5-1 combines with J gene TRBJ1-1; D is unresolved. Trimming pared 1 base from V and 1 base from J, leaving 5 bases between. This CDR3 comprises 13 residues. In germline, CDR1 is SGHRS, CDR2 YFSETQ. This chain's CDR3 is CASSLTTNTEAFF. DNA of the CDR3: TGCGCCAGCAGCTTGACAACGAACACTGAAGCTTTCTTT.

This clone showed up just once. The CDR3 sequence is CASSLEAYEGTDTQYF. In DNA form, the CDR3 reads TGTGCCAGCAGCTTGGAGGCTTACGAGGGCACAGATACGCAGTATTTT. The chain is built from TRBV5-6 and TRBJ2-3; the D is unclear. Germline lookup yields CDR1 SGHDT and CDR2 YYEEEE. The CDR3 is made up of 16 amino acids. V was cut by 0 bases and J by 1 base, with 12 bases left in between.

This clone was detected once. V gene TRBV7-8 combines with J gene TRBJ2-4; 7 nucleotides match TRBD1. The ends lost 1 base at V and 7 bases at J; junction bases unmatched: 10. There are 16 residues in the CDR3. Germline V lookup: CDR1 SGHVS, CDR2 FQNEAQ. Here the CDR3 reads CASSLGPRTGGNIQYF. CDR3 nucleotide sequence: TGTGCCAGCAGCTTAGGTCCGCGGACAGGCGGGAACATTCAGTACTTC.

The CDR3 nucleotides are TGTGCCAGCGGGGGACCCGGGACGGGGCCTGAAGCTTTCTTT. Translated, it gives CASGGPGTGPEAFF. The chain carries TRBV9 and TRBJ1-1, with D tentatively TRBD1 (5 bases). The CDR3 runs 14 residues. Germline V gives CDR1 SGDLS, CDR2 YYNGEE. Trimming shortened V by 7 bases and J by 6 bases, and 19 bases separated the two germline ends. Based on the CDR3 plus reference TRBV9 and TRBJ1-1, the full variable domain is DSGVTQTPKHLITATGQRVTLRCSPRSGDLSVYWYQQSLDQGLQFLIQYYNGEERAKGNILERFSAQQFPDLHSELNLSSLELGDSALYFCASGGPGTGPEAFFGQGTRLTVV.

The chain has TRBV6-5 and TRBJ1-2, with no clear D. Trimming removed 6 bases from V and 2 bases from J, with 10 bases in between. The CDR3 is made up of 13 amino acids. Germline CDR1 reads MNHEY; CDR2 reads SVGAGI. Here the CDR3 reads CASRLNANYGYTF. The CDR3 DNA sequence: TGTGCCAGCAGACTAAACGCGAACTATGGCTACACCTTC.

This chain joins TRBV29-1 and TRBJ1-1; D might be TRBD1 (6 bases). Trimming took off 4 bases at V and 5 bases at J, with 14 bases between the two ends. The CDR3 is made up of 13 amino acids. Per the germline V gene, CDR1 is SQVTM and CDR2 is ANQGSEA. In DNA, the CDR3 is TGCAGCGTTGTCGGGGGGCGGAGAACTGAAGCTTTCTTT. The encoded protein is CSVVGGRRTEAFF. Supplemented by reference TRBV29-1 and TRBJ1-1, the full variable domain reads SAVISQKPSRDICQRGTSLTIQCQVDSQVTMMFWYRQQPGQSLTLIATANQGSEATYESGFVIDKFPISRPNLTFSTLTVSNMSPEDSSIYLCSVVGGRRTEAFFGQGTRLTVV.

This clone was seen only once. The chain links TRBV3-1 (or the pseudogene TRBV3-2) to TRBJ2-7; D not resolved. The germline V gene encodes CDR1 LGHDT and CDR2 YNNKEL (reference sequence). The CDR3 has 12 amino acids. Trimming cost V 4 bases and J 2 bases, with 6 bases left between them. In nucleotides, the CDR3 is TGTGCCAGCAGCCGAGAAGCCTACGAGCAGTACTTC. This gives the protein CASSREAYEQYF.

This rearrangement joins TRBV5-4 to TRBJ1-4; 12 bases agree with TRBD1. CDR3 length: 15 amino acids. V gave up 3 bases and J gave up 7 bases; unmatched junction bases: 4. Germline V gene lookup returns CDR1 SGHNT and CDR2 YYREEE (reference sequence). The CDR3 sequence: CASSSPGQGAEKLFF. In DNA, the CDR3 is TGTGCCAGCAGCTCACCGGGACAGGGGGCTGAAAAACTGTTTTTT.

This chain's CDR3 is CASRVERGGLYEQYF. CDR3 DNA sequence: TGTGCCAGCAGGGTAGAGCGGGGGGGCCTATACGAGCAGTACTTC. The chain employs TRBV2 and TRBJ2-7; 10 bases fit TRBD2. The V segment lost 6 bases and the J segment 4 bases; nucleotides outside the gene matches: 9. Per the germline V gene, CDR1 is SNHLY and CDR2 is FYNNEI. The CDR3 length is 15 residues.

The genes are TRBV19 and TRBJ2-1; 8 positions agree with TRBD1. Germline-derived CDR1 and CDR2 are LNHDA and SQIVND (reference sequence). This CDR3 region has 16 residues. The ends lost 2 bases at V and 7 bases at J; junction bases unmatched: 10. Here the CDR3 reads CASSISAGGAWNEQFF. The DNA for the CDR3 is TGTGCCAGTAGTATAAGCGCAGGGGGCGCATGGAATGAGCAGTTCTTC. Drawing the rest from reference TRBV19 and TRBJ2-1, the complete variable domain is DGGITQSPKYLFRKEGQNVTLSCEQNLNHDAMYWYRQDPGQGLRLIYYSQIVNDFQKGDIAEGYSVSREKKESFPLTVTSAQKNPTAFYLCASSISAGGAWNEQFFGPGTRLTVL.

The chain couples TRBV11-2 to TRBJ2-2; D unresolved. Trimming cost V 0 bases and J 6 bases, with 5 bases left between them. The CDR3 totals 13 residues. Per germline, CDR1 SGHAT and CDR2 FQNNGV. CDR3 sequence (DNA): TGTGCCAGCAGCTTAGAGCTAGCCGGGGAGCTGTTTTTT. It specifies CASSLELAGELFF.

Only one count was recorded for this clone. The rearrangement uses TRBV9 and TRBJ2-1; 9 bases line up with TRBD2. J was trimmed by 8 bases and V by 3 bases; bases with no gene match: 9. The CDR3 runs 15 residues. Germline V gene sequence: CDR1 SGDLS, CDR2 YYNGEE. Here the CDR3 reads CASSATGTSPYEQFF. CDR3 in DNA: TGTGCCAGCAGCGCCACGGGGACTAGCCCGTATGAGCAGTTCTTC.

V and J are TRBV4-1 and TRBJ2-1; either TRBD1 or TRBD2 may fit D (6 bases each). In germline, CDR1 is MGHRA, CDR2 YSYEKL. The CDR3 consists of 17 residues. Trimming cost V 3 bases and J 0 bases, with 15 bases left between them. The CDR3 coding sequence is TGCGCCAGCAGCCACCCGAAGGGGGGAGGCTCCTACAATGAGCAGTTCTTC. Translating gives CASSHPKGGGSYNEQFF.

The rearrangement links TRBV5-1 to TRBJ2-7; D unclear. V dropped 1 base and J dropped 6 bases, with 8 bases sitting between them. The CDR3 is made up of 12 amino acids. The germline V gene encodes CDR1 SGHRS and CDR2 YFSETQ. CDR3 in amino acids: CASSLSDREQYF. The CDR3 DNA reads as TGCGCCAGCAGCTTGTCTGACCGCGAGCAGTACTTC.

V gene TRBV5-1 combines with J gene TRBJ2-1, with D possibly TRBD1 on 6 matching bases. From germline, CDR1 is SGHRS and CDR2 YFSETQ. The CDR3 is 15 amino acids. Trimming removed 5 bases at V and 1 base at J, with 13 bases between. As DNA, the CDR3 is TGCGCCAGCAGTTTAGAGGGGGTTTCCTACAATGAGCAGTTCTTC. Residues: CASSLEGVSYNEQFF.

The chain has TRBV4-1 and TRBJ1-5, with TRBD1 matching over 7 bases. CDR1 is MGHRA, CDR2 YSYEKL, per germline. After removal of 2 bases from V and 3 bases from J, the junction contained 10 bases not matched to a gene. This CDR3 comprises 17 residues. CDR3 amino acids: CASSQTRDRQNNQPQHF. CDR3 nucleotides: TGCGCCAGCAGCCAAACGAGGGACAGACAAAACAATCAGCCCCAGCATTTT.

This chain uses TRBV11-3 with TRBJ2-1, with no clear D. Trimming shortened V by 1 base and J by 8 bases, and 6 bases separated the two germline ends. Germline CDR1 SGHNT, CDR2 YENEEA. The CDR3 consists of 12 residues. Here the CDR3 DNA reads TGTGCCAGCAGCTTAGTTCCAGATGAGCAGTTCTTC. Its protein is CASSLVPDEQFF.